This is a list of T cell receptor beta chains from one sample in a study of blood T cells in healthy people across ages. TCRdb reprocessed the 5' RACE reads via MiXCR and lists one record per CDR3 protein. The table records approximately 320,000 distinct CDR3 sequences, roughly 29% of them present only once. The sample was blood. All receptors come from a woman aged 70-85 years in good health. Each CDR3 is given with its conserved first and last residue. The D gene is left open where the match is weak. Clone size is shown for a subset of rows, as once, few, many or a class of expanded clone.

cdr3_aa: CASSANRGSYNEQFF
cdr3_nt: TGTGCCAGCAGTGCAAACAGGGGATCCTACAATGAGCAGTTCTTC
j_call: TRBJ2-1
v_call: TRBV12-3/TRBV12-4
d_call: TRBD1
clone_size: .
cdr3_length: 15

cdr3_aa: CSVEVRASYEQYF
cdr3_nt: TGCAGCGTTGAAGTGAGAGCATCCTACGAGCAGTACTTC
j_call: TRBJ2-7
v_call: TRBV29-1
d_call: .
clone_size: few
cdr3_length: 13

cdr3_aa: CASSLSRGQLNEKLFF
cdr3_nt: TGTGCCAGCAGCCTCTCGAGGGGTCAGCTTAATGAAAAACTGTTTTTT
j_call: TRBJ1-4
v_call: TRBV3-1
d_call: .
clone_size: many
cdr3_length: 16

cdr3_aa: CASSQEVFNEQFF
cdr3_nt: TGCGCCAGCAGCCAAGAGGTATTCAATGAGCAGTTCTTC
j_call: TRBJ2-1
v_call: TRBV4-3
d_call: .
clone_size: few
cdr3_length: 13

cdr3_aa: CASSLNPDTQYF
cdr3_nt: TGCGCCAGCAGCTTGAATCCAGATACGCAGTATTTT
j_call: TRBJ2-3
v_call: TRBV5-1
d_call: .
clone_size: many
cdr3_length: 12

cdr3_aa: CASSQDASLDDEQYF
cdr3_nt: TGCGCCAGCAGCCAAGATGCCTCGCTAGACGACGAGCAGTACTTC
j_call: TRBJ2-7
v_call: TRBV4-1
d_call: .
clone_size: .
cdr3_length: 15

cdr3_aa: CASSFGGETQYF
cdr3_nt: TGTGCCAGCAGCTTCGGAGGGGAGACCCAGTACTTC
j_call: TRBJ2-5
v_call: TRBV5-5
d_call: .
clone_size: many
cdr3_length: 12

cdr3_aa: CASSLPGDANTGELFF
cdr3_nt: TGTGCCAGCAGTTTACCGGGGGATGCGAACACCGGGGAGCTGTTTTTT
j_call: TRBJ2-2
v_call: TRBV12-3/TRBV12-4
d_call: .
clone_size: .
cdr3_length: 16

cdr3_aa: CASRPTGRGNIQYF
cdr3_nt: TGTGCCAGCAGACCGACAGGGAGGGGAAACATTCAGTACTTC
j_call: TRBJ2-4
v_call: TRBV6-6
d_call: .
clone_size: .
cdr3_length: 14

cdr3_aa: CSVEPGTQYF
cdr3_nt: TGCAGCGTTGAACCGGGGACCCAGTACTTC
j_call: TRBJ2-5
v_call: TRBV29-1
d_call: .
clone_size: .
cdr3_length: 10

cdr3_aa: CASSLPRGGSGYGYTF
cdr3_nt: TGTGCCAGCAGTTTACCTCGAGGGGGCTCCGGCTATGGCTACACCTTC
j_call: TRBJ1-2
v_call: TRBV28
d_call: TRBD1
clone_size: .
cdr3_length: 16

cdr3_aa: CASSLWGAGMTDTQYF
cdr3_nt: TGTGCCAGCAGCTTATGGGGGGCAGGGATGACAGATACGCAGTATTTT
j_call: TRBJ2-3
v_call: TRBV7-2
d_call: .
clone_size: .
cdr3_length: 16

cdr3_aa: CASSQEAGWKLFF
cdr3_nt: TGCGCCAGCAGCCAAGAGGCAGGGTGGAAACTGTTTTTT
j_call: TRBJ1-4
v_call: TRBV4-1
d_call: .
clone_size: many
cdr3_length: 13

cdr3_aa: CASSRLQGYEQYF
cdr3_nt: TGTGCCAGCAGCCGACTACAGGGCTACGAGCAGTACTTC
j_call: TRBJ2-7
v_call: TRBV6-2/TRBV6-3
d_call: .
clone_size: .
cdr3_length: 13

cdr3_aa: CASSWGQGPSYEQYF
cdr3_nt: TGTGCCAGCAGTTGGGGACAGGGGCCCTCCTACGAGCAGTACTTC
j_call: TRBJ2-7
v_call: TRBV7-8
d_call: TRBD1
clone_size: .
cdr3_length: 15

cdr3_aa: CASSLTGRAGGWDTEAFF
cdr3_nt: TGTGCCAGCAGCTTAACGGGCAGGGCAGGGGGCTGGGACACTGAAGCTTTCTTT
j_call: TRBJ1-1
v_call: TRBV7-3
d_call: TRBD1
clone_size: few
cdr3_length: 18

cdr3_aa: CASSSGTVGTDTQYF
cdr3_nt: TGCGCCAGCAGCTCCGGGACAGTCGGCACAGATACGCAGTATTTT
j_call: TRBJ2-3
v_call: TRBV5-1
d_call: TRBD1
clone_size: few
cdr3_length: 15

cdr3_aa: CASSSGQGFNEQFF
cdr3_nt: TGCGCCAGCAGCTCGGGACAGGGGTTCAATGAGCAGTTCTTC
j_call: TRBJ2-1
v_call: TRBV5-1
d_call: TRBD1
clone_size: few
cdr3_length: 14

cdr3_aa: CSATDISYNEQFF
cdr3_nt: TGCAGTGCTACAGACATCTCCTACAATGAGCAGTTCTTC
j_call: TRBJ2-1
v_call: TRBV20-1
d_call: .
clone_size: few
cdr3_length: 13

cdr3_aa: CASSAPGGVEQYF
cdr3_nt: TGTGCCAGCAGTGCCCCCGGGGGGGTGGAGCAGTACTTC
j_call: TRBJ2-7
v_call: TRBV12-3/TRBV12-4
d_call: TRBD2
clone_size: few
cdr3_length: 13

cdr3_aa: CASSFRGYETQYF
cdr3_nt: TGCGCCAGCAGTTTTCGGGGTTATGAGACCCAGTACTTC
j_call: TRBJ2-5
v_call: TRBV12-3/TRBV12-4
d_call: .
clone_size: few
cdr3_length: 13

cdr3_aa: CASSVGLAGPMGYQETQYF
cdr3_nt: TGTGCCAGCAGCGTAGGACTAGCGGGGCCGATGGGGTACCAAGAGACCCAGTACTTC
j_call: TRBJ2-5
v_call: TRBV9
d_call: TRBD2
clone_size: .
cdr3_length: 19

cdr3_aa: CASRVDGRREYEQYF
cdr3_nt: TGCGCCAGCAGAGTGGACGGGAGGAGAGAATACGAGCAGTACTTC
j_call: TRBJ2-7
v_call: TRBV5-1
d_call: TRBD2
clone_size: few
cdr3_length: 15

cdr3_aa: CSARPLAGGPVNEQFF
cdr3_nt: TGCAGTGCTAGACCACTAGCGGGAGGGCCGGTCAATGAGCAGTTCTTC
j_call: TRBJ2-1
v_call: TRBV20-1
d_call: TRBD2
clone_size: .
cdr3_length: 16

cdr3_aa: CASSYPSGPVSEQYF
cdr3_nt: TGTGCCAGCAGTTATCCCTCGGGGCCAGTCTCCGAGCAGTACTTC
j_call: TRBJ2-7
v_call: TRBV6-2/TRBV6-3
d_call: .
clone_size: few
cdr3_length: 15

cdr3_aa: CASSYGQSSNQPQHF
cdr3_nt: TGTGCCAGCAGTTACGGACAATCCTCCAATCAGCCCCAGCATTTT
j_call: TRBJ1-5
v_call: TRBV6-6
d_call: .
clone_size: .
cdr3_length: 15

cdr3_aa: CASSQAWRETFEQYF
cdr3_nt: TGCGCCAGCAGCCAAGCTTGGCGGGAGACTTTTGAGCAGTACTTC
j_call: TRBJ2-5
v_call: TRBV4-3
d_call: TRBD2
clone_size: few
cdr3_length: 15

cdr3_aa: CSARGTRRGTTDTQYF
cdr3_nt: TGCAGTGCTAGAGGGACTCGGCGGGGAACCACAGATACGCAGTATTTT
j_call: TRBJ2-3
v_call: TRBV20-1
d_call: .
clone_size: .
cdr3_length: 16

cdr3_aa: CASSPPQETQCF
cdr3_nt: TGTGCCAGCAGTCCACCACAAGAGACCCAGTGCTTC
j_call: TRBJ2-5
v_call: TRBV6-1
d_call: .
clone_size: few
cdr3_length: 12

cdr3_aa: CASSPTSGTSSYNEQFF
cdr3_nt: TGTGCCAGCAGCCCCACCAGCGGGACTAGTTCCTACAATGAGCAGTTCTTC
j_call: TRBJ2-1
v_call: TRBV14
d_call: TRBD2
clone_size: .
cdr3_length: 17

cdr3_aa: CSAATSGIRETQYF
cdr3_nt: TGCAGTGCAGCCACTAGCGGGATACGAGAGACCCAGTACTTC
j_call: TRBJ2-5
v_call: TRBV20-1
d_call: TRBD2
clone_size: .
cdr3_length: 14

cdr3_aa: CASSFQRREDTQYF
cdr3_nt: TGTGCCAGCAGCTTCCAGCGGAGGGAAGATACGCAGTATTTT
j_call: TRBJ2-3
v_call: TRBV11-2
d_call: .
clone_size: .
cdr3_length: 14

cdr3_aa: CASTSEIDRGRNEQFF
cdr3_nt: TGTGCCAGCACTTCTGAGATTGACAGGGGCAGGAATGAGCAGTTCTTC
j_call: TRBJ2-1
v_call: TRBV6-5
d_call: TRBD1
clone_size: .
cdr3_length: 16

cdr3_aa: CASLAGETNSQFF
cdr3_nt: TGTGCCAGCTTGGCGGGAGAGACGAATAGCCAGTTCTTC
j_call: TRBJ2-1
v_call: TRBV28
d_call: TRBD2
clone_size: few
cdr3_length: 13

cdr3_aa: CASSPKVILEVTSEQYF
cdr3_nt: TGCGCCAGCAGCCCCAAGGTTATTCTCGAGGTGACCAGCGAGCAGTACTTC
j_call: TRBJ2-7
v_call: TRBV5-1
d_call: .
clone_size: .
cdr3_length: 17

cdr3_aa: CSARDKGHLNTEAFF
cdr3_nt: TGCAGTGCTAGAGATAAAGGACACCTGAACACTGAAGCTTTCTTT
j_call: TRBJ1-1
v_call: TRBV20-1
d_call: .
clone_size: .
cdr3_length: 15

cdr3_aa: CASNVAGWAYEQYF
cdr3_nt: TGTGCCAGCAACGTAGCGGGCTGGGCCTACGAGCAGTACTTC
j_call: TRBJ2-7
v_call: TRBV6-2/TRBV6-3
d_call: TRBD2
clone_size: .
cdr3_length: 14

cdr3_aa: CASSLALGAQPQHF
cdr3_nt: TGTGCCAGCAGTTTAGCGCTTGGAGCTCAGCCCCAGCATTTT
j_call: TRBJ1-5
v_call: TRBV12-3/TRBV12-4
d_call: .
clone_size: once
cdr3_length: 14

cdr3_aa: CASSEYYGGEGEKLFF
cdr3_nt: TGTGCCAGCAGTGAATATTACGGGGGCGAGGGTGAAAAACTGTTTTTT
j_call: TRBJ1-4
v_call: TRBV25-1
d_call: .
clone_size: few
cdr3_length: 16

cdr3_aa: CSASRDTYNEQLF
cdr3_nt: TGCAGTGCTAGCCGGGACACCTACAATGAGCAGCTCTTC
j_call: TRBJ2-7
v_call: TRBV20-1
d_call: .
clone_size: few
cdr3_length: 13

cdr3_aa: CASSLGGGREKLFF
cdr3_nt: TGTGCCAGCAGTTTGGGGGGGGGCCGGGAAAAACTGTTTTTT
j_call: TRBJ1-4
v_call: TRBV28
d_call: .
clone_size: few
cdr3_length: 14

cdr3_aa: CATSRDQPGANEKLFF
cdr3_nt: TGTGCCACCAGCAGAGATCAACCGGGGGCTAATGAAAAACTGTTTTTT
j_call: TRBJ1-4
v_call: TRBV15
d_call: .
clone_size: few
cdr3_length: 16

cdr3_aa: CASSLKIGGTDTQYF
cdr3_nt: TGTGCCAGCAGCTTGAAGATTGGGGGCACAGATACACAGTATTTT
j_call: TRBJ2-3
v_call: TRBV5-4
d_call: .
clone_size: .
cdr3_length: 15

cdr3_aa: CASSSGTGGLNEQFF
cdr3_nt: TGTGCCAGCAGTTCCGGGACAGGGGGTCTCAATGAGCAGTTCTTC
j_call: TRBJ2-1
v_call: TRBV7-9
d_call: TRBD1
clone_size: few
cdr3_length: 15

cdr3_aa: CASSQDRPKETQYF
cdr3_nt: TGTGCCAGCAGCCAGGACAGGCCGAAAGAGACCCAGTACTTC
j_call: TRBJ2-5
v_call: TRBV3-1
d_call: TRBD1
clone_size: many
cdr3_length: 14

cdr3_aa: CASSRNPRGETQYF
cdr3_nt: TGCGCCAGCAGCCGCAACCCCAGGGGAGAGACCCAGTACTTC
j_call: TRBJ2-5
v_call: TRBV5-1
d_call: .
clone_size: few
cdr3_length: 14

cdr3_aa: CASSLGSGGVLDEQFF
cdr3_nt: TGCGCCAGCAGCCTCGGGAGCGGGGGGGTTTTGGATGAGCAGTTCTTC
j_call: TRBJ2-1
v_call: TRBV5-1
d_call: TRBD2
clone_size: once
cdr3_length: 16

cdr3_aa: CASSKTTGISNYGYTF
cdr3_nt: TGTGCCAGCAGTAAGACCACAGGGATTTCTAACTATGGCTACACCTTC
j_call: TRBJ1-2
v_call: TRBV6-2/TRBV6-3
d_call: .
clone_size: few
cdr3_length: 16

cdr3_aa: CASSQQGKEGYTF
cdr3_nt: TGTGCCAGCAGCCAGCAGGGAAAGGAGGGCTACACCTTC
j_call: TRBJ1-2
v_call: TRBV14
d_call: .
clone_size: few
cdr3_length: 13

cdr3_aa: CAIGPTSGGYTF
cdr3_nt: TGTGCCATCGGTCCCACTTCAGGGGGCTACACCTTC
j_call: TRBJ1-2
v_call: TRBV10-3
d_call: .
clone_size: .
cdr3_length: 12

cdr3_aa: CSANRGGANIQYF
cdr3_nt: TGCAGTGCCAACAGGGGTGGGGCAAACATTCAGTACTTC
j_call: TRBJ2-4
v_call: TRBV20-1
d_call: TRBD1
clone_size: few
cdr3_length: 13

cdr3_aa: CASGPGLADPGGSYEQYF
cdr3_nt: TGTGCCAGCGGTCCGGGACTAGCGGACCCAGGGGGCTCCTACGAGCAGTACTTC
j_call: TRBJ2-7
v_call: TRBV6-2/TRBV6-3
d_call: TRBD2
clone_size: .
cdr3_length: 18

cdr3_aa: CASSYYWTGELFF
cdr3_nt: TGTGCCAGCAGTTATTATTGGACCGGGGAGCTGTTTTTT
j_call: TRBJ2-2
v_call: TRBV6-6
d_call: .
clone_size: few
cdr3_length: 13

cdr3_aa: CAISEGTGQETQYF
cdr3_nt: TGTGCCATCAGTGAAGGTACAGGGCAAGAGACCCAGTACTTC
j_call: TRBJ2-5
v_call: TRBV10-3
d_call: .
clone_size: .
cdr3_length: 14

cdr3_aa: CASSFQGVRNEQFF
cdr3_nt: TGCGCCAGCAGCTTTCAGGGGGTCCGGAATGAGCAGTTCTTC
j_call: TRBJ2-1
v_call: TRBV4-3
d_call: TRBD1
clone_size: .
cdr3_length: 14

cdr3_aa: CASSLGSSKNYGYTF
cdr3_nt: TGCGCCAGCAGCTTGGGGTCGTCCAAGAACTATGGCTACACCTTC
j_call: TRBJ1-2
v_call: TRBV5-1
d_call: .
clone_size: .
cdr3_length: 15

cdr3_aa: CASSYRDPDTQYF
cdr3_nt: TGTGCCAGCAGCTACCGGGACCCAGATACGCAGTATTTT
j_call: TRBJ2-3
v_call: TRBV7-3
d_call: .
clone_size: .
cdr3_length: 13

cdr3_aa: CASSLPQGWFQPQHF
cdr3_nt: TGTGCCAGCAGTTTACCGCAGGGATGGTTTCAGCCCCAGCATTTT
j_call: TRBJ1-5
v_call: TRBV28
d_call: .
clone_size: .
cdr3_length: 15

cdr3_aa: CASRPDWTGEETQYF
cdr3_nt: TGTGCCAGCAGACCTGACTGGACAGGGGAAGAGACCCAGTACTTC
j_call: TRBJ2-5
v_call: TRBV3-1
d_call: TRBD1
clone_size: few
cdr3_length: 15

cdr3_aa: CATSDTLGHEQFF
cdr3_nt: TGTGCCACCAGTGATACCCTGGGGCATGAGCAGTTCTTC
j_call: TRBJ2-1
v_call: TRBV24-1
d_call: .
clone_size: few
cdr3_length: 13